The rows below give T cell receptor beta chains drawn from one sample of a study of T cell responses to AZD1222 COVID-19 vaccine. The method was immunoSEQ multiplex PCR; TCRdb's version includes in-frame clones alone and lacks a portion of them. The sample has 110,000 to 150,000 clones; 85% to 95% are singletons. The specimen was peripheral blood, collected on day 0 of AZD1222 vaccination. Every receptor here comes from an adult in good health. Both conserved end residues are part of each CDR3. Each record gives: D gene, CDR3 length, clone size, J gene, V gene, CDR3 DNA, CDR3 protein. The D gene is left open where the match is weak. The size entry is marked missing in some rows and otherwise reads once, few, many or a size class.

TRBD1,15,-,TRBJ2-3,TRBV7-2,TGTGCCAGCAGCCCCGGGACAGGCAGCACAGATACGCAGTATTTT,CASSPGTGSTDTQYF
TRBD2,14,-,TRBJ2-2,TRBV6-5,TGTGCCAGCAGCTGGGACTACGAGGCCGGGGAGCTGTTTTTT,CASSWDYEAGELFF
TRBD1,18,few,TRBJ2-7,TRBV6-1,TGTGCCAGCAGTGAAGCGGCCAGGAGAGGGGGCGTCATATACGAGCAGTACTTC,CASSEAARRGGVIYEQYF
-,11,once,TRBJ1-1,TRBV3-1/TRBV3-2,TGTGCCAGCAGCACAGACACTGAAGCTTTCTTT,CASSTDTEAFF
-,12,-,TRBJ1-2,TRBV2,TGTGCCAGCACGGCCCGATTCTATGGCTACACCTTC,CASTARFYGYTF
-,16,-,TRBJ1-5,TRBV7-9,TGTGCCAGCAGCTTAGGAGGGGTTCAGGGGAATCAGCCCCAGCATTTT,CASSLGGVQGNQPQHF
-,14,once,TRBJ1-3,TRBV3-1/TRBV3-2,TGTGCCAGCAGCCAAGATTACAGCGGAAACACCATATATTTT,CASSQDYSGNTIYF
TRBD2,15,-,TRBJ2-7,TRBV6-5,TGTGCCAGCTCCTACGGACTAGCGGGAGGATACGAGCAGTACTTC,CASSYGLAGGYEQYF
TRBD1,14,once,TRBJ1-1,TRBV2,TGTGCCAGCAGTGTCGGGACAGAGAACACTGAAGCTTTCTTT,CASSVGTENTEAFF
TRBD1,14,-,TRBJ2-7,TRBV14,TGTGCCAGCAGCCAAGGAACAGGGGTGGGCGAGCAGTACTTC,CASSQGTGVGEQYF
-,16,-,TRBJ2-2,TRBV14,TGTGCCAGCAGGCATTCCGGGTCCAGGGATTCCGGGGAGCTGTTTTTT,CASRHSGSRDSGELFF
-,13,-,TRBJ1-5,TRBV6-5,TGTGCCAGCAGTTACATCAGGGATCAGCCCCAGCATTTT,CASSYIRDQPQHF
TRBD2,17,-,TRBJ2-5,TRBV18,TGTGCCAGCTCACCCCAGGGACTAGCGGGAGGTCAGGAGACCCAGTACTTC,CASSPQGLAGGQETQYF
TRBD1,19,-,TRBJ1-4,TRBV20-1,TGCAGTGCTACTGACGGGGTTACAGGGGAATTTAGTGTTATGGAAAAACTGTTTTTT,CSATDGVTGEFSVMEKLFF
TRBD1,15,-,TRBJ2-7,TRBV30,TGTGCCGGCATCTTTCCGGGACAGGGGTTGGACGAGCAGTACTTC,CAGIFPGQGLDEQYF
TRBD1,13,once,TRBJ2-7,TRBV25-1,TGTGCCAGCAGTCTCCAGGGGGCGGGAGAGCAGTACTTC,CASSLQGAGEQYF
-,14,-,TRBJ1-1,TRBV7-9,TGTGCCAGCAGCTTAGGGTACAGGAACACTGAAGCTTTCTTT,CASSLGYRNTEAFF
TRBD1,15,-,TRBJ1-1,TRBV5-4,TGTGCCAGCAGCTTCCCCAGGGGGCAAGGAACTGAAGCTTTCTTT,CASSFPRGQGTEAFF
-,17,-,TRBJ2-5,TRBV13,TGTGCCAGCAGCTTAGGACAGGGTGCCTTCGTGCAAGAGACCCAGTACTTC,CASSLGQGAFVQETQYF
-,14,-,TRBJ1-3,TRBV29-1,TGCAGCGTTGAGCCGGGGATCTCTGGAAACACCATATATTTT,CSVEPGISGNTIYF
-,14,-,TRBJ2-1,TRBV5-1,TGCGCCAGCAGCTTGGAGGTGACTAGCAATGAGCAGTTCTTC,CASSLEVTSNEQFF
-,16,-,TRBJ1-6,TRBV3-1/TRBV3-2,TGTGCCAGCAGCCAAGACGGGGGGACCTATAATTCACCCCTCCACTTT,CASSQDGGTYNSPLHF
-,11,-,TRBJ2-1,TRBV7-2,TGTGCCAGCAGCCCTGGGCATGAGCAGTTCTTC,CASSPGHEQFF
-,15,-,TRBJ2-7,TRBV30,TGTGCCTGGAGCCTACAGGGTGGCCCAACCTACGAGCAGTACTTC,CAWSLQGGPTYEQYF
TRBD2,14,-,TRBJ2-7,TRBV5-1,TGCGCCAGCAGTCCCGGGACTAGCGGGAACGAGCAGTACTTC,CASSPGTSGNEQYF
-,13,-,TRBJ1-2,TRBV19,TGTGCCAGTGCCACGGGGTTCAACTATGGCTACACCTTC,CASATGFNYGYTF
TRBD1,11,-,TRBJ2-7,TRBV20-1,TGCAGTGCCACAGGGGTGGACGAGCAGTACTTC,CSATGVDEQYF
-,15,-,TRBJ2-5,TRBV3-1/TRBV3-2,TGTGCCAGCAGCCAAGATTCAGGAGGGTACGAGACCCAGTACTTC,CASSQDSGGYETQYF
-,13,-,TRBJ1-5,TRBV6-5,TGTGCCAGCAGCTCAGACGGGAATCAGCCCCAGCATTTT,CASSSDGNQPQHF
TRBD1,13,-,TRBJ2-2,TRBV12-3/TRBV12-4,TGTGCCAGCAGCCGACAGGGATTCGGGGAGCTGTTTTTT,CASSRQGFGELFF
TRBD1,15,-,TRBJ1-5,TRBV2,TGTGCCAGCAGTGAAGGGGTGACAGGGGCGCAGCCCCAGCATTTT,CASSEGVTGAQPQHF
-,14,-,TRBJ2-7,TRBV27,TGTGCCAGCAGTCCCGCGGGCCATTCCTACGAGCAGTACTTC,CASSPAGHSYEQYF
-,13,-,TRBJ1-5,TRBV19,TGTGCCAGTAGTATAGGCGGATCGCGGCCCCAGCATTTT,CASSIGGSRPQHF
TRBD1,15,-,TRBJ1-1,TRBV6-5,TGTGCCAGCAGTTTAAGCAGGGGGTATAACACTGAAGCTTTCTTT,CASSLSRGYNTEAFF
-,13,-,TRBJ2-3,TRBV18,TGTGCCAGCTCACCACTACTCACAGATACGCAGTATTTT,CASSPLLTDTQYF
TRBD2,16,-,TRBJ2-2,TRBV4-1,TGCGCCAGCAGCCAAGAAGCGGGAGAGAACACCGGGGAGCTGTTTTTT,CASSQEAGENTGELFF